A single sample gave rise to the 24 T cell receptor beta chains below, sequenced in a study of tumor-infiltrating lymphocytes in primary liver carcinoma (dated by TCRdb to 2016 to 2017). Without any cell sorting, total RNA and DNA were extracted together from 20-30 mg of bulk tissue using the AllPrep DNA/RNA mini kit. Sequencing used an Illumina HiSeq 2500. A constant-region primer and ProtoScript II reverse transcriptase were used to reverse-transcribe TCRbeta-specific cDNA from around 540 ng total RNA. TCRbeta libraries were built with three nested multiplex PCR rounds, a slightly modified ARM-PCR procedure. Each of the first two PCR rounds ran for approximately 10 cycles using multiplex TRBV1-TRBV30 forward primers together with a Cbeta reverse primer. The public sequencing data were trimmed at Q25 with fastp and processed into clonotypes with MiXCR by TCRdb, which kept only in-frame beta chains. Each entry is one CDR3 protein sequence, shown with its most common DNA and genes. The sample table shows about 74,000 distinct CDR3 sequences, and 55% to 75% are seen once. About 30% of the sample goes to the ten largest clones.

Sequenced: liver tumor tissue from sampling region 4. Sample cell subset or site, as interpreted from the label and publication: tumor region T4, right-lateral pole. The receptor set was obtained from a man aged 35 to 55 with primary liver carcinoma and hepatitis B virus infection.

With regard to this clonotype: A much larger clone lies one base from this, so it may be a read error. This chain joins TRBV28 and TRBJ2-1; D unresolved. Germline V gene sequence: CDR1 MDHEN, CDR2 SYDVKM. The CDR3 covers 15 residues. CDR3 sequence reads: CVSSLESMVYNEQFF. The CDR3 nucleotides read TGTGTCAGCAGCTTAGAGAGTATGGTCTACAATGAGCAGTTCTTC.

The chain recombines TRBV25-1 with TRBJ2-2, with 10 positions matching TRBD2. This CDR3 has 15 amino acids. The germline V gene encodes CDR1 MGHDK and CDR2 SYGVNS. V shed 8 bases and J 5 bases; nucleotides not matched to a gene: 8. CDR3 DNA sequence: TGTGCCAGCGGGGGACTAGCGCGAGGAACCGGGGAGCTGTTTTTT. It yields the protein CASGGLARGTGELFF. The entire variable domain, with the rest obtained from reference TRBV25-1 and TRBJ2-2, is as follows: EADIYQTPRYLVIGTGKKITLECSQTMGHDKMYWYQQDPGMELHLIHYSYGVNSTEKGDLSSESTVSRIRTEHFPLTLESARPSHTSQYLCASGGLARGTGELFFGEGSRLTVL.

As concerns this clonotype: Relative to the germline gene, one junction end is altered; a read error may explain this. This chain links TRBV6-1 with TRBJ2-7; D is ambiguous. CDR1 and CDR2 (germline): MNHNS, SASEGT. The CDR3 spans 13 residues. In nucleotides, the CDR3 is TGTGCCGGCAGTGAATGGGTTTTATACGAGCGGTACTTC. Its protein product is CAGSEWVLYERYF.

The V call is TRBV11-2, the J call TRBJ2-1; 9 nucleotides match TRBD2. This CDR3 is 15 amino acids long. V gave up 2 bases and J gave up 8 bases; unmatched junction bases: 7. The V gene's germline CDR1 is SGHAT and CDR2 FQNNGV. The CDR3 sequence is CASSLRIAGVDEQFF. CDR3 nucleotide sequence: TGTGCCAGCAGCTTACGAATAGCGGGAGTCGATGAGCAGTTCTTC.

Of note for this clonotype: The germline gene is not matched at one end of the junction; a read error may be the cause. The chain couples TRBV20-1 to TRBJ1-2, with TRBD1 identical over 10 bases. Germline lookup yields CDR1 DFQATT and CDR2 SNEGSKA (reference sequence). CDR3 size: 13 residues. CDR3 sequence (DNA): TGCAGTGCTAGAGAGGGACAGGGGTTTGGCCACACCTTC. This translates into CSAREGQGFGHTF.

On this clonotype: This may be a read error, as it is one base from a much larger clone. The rearrangement links TRBV11-2 to TRBJ2-3; no definite D call. The CDR3 has 14 residues. Per germline, CDR1 SGHAT and CDR2 FQNNGV. The CDR3 DNA is TGTACCAGCAGCCCCCCGGGCCGGGCAGATACGCAGTATTTT. Translating gives CTSSPPGRADTQYF.

This clonotype was detected ten times or more. The V gene is TRBV29-1, the J gene TRBJ2-5; D not resolved. This CDR3 contains 11 residues. Germline V gives CDR1 SQVTM, CDR2 ANQGSEA. V was trimmed by 4 bases and J by 5 bases, leaving 8 bases between them. Here the CDR3 reads CSVGSGETQYF. CDR3 sequence (DNA): TGCAGCGTTGGGTCCGGGGAGACCCAGTACTTC.

Concerning this clonotype: Possible read error: a much larger clone is one base away. The rearrangement joins TRBV28 to TRBJ1-2, with no clear D. CDR3 size: 14 residues. Germline loops: CDR1 MDHEN, CDR2 SYDVKM. In nucleotides, the CDR3 is TGTGCCAGCAGTTTAGGCCAATGGTCCTATGGCTGCACCTTC. It specifies CASSLGQWSYGCTF.

On this clonotype itself: The junction shows a germline mismatch at one end, possibly a read error. V gene TRBV11-2 combines with J gene TRBJ2-2, with a weak D call TRBD1 (6 bases). CDR3 length: 15 residues. In germline, CDR1 is SGHAT, CDR2 FQNNGV. DNA for the CDR3: TGTGCCGGCAGCTTAGTTAAGGGGGATACCGGGGAGCTGTTTTTT. This sequence encodes CAGSLVKGDTGELFF.

Notes on this clonotype: At one of its ends the junction is not consistent with the germline gene, which may arise from a read error. The CDR3 sequence is CATSLAETAGGGYEQYF. The DNA for the CDR3 is TGTGCCACCAGTCTCGCGGAGACAGCGGGAGGTGGGTACGAGCAGTACTTC. This sequence joins TRBV6-5 and TRBJ2-7, with TRBD2 identical over 9 bases. The CDR3 is 17 residues long. Germline V CDR1 and CDR2: MNHEY, SVGAGI.

This clonotype was seen only a few times. This clone may be a read error of a much larger clone one base away. The chain combines TRBV10-2 with TRBJ2-7; 10 bases are shared with TRBD1. This CDR3 contains 19 residues. The V gene's germline CDR1 is WSHSY and CDR2 SAAADI. CDR3 residues: CASSAEPDRGLAVPYKQYF. In nucleotides, the CDR3 is TGCGCCAGCAGTGCAGAACCTGACAGGGGGCTCGCCGTTCCCTACAAGCAGTACTTC.

This clonotype was observed a few times. The germline gene is not matched at one end of the junction; a read error may be the cause. The V call is TRBV4-1, the J call TRBJ2-4, with D maybe TRBD1 (5 bases). The CDR3 has 19 amino acids. Germline-derived CDR1 and CDR2 are MGHRA and YSYEKL. CDR3 loop: CASSQEPPQNEGAKNTQYF. DNA of the CDR3: TGCGCCAGTAGCCAAGAGCCCCCTCAAAACGAAGGGGCCAAAAACACTCAGTACTTC.

This clonotype was seen a few times. One junction end does not reproduce the germline sequence, and a read error may be involved. The chain carries TRBV28 and TRBJ1-1; D gene ambiguous. The germline V gene encodes CDR1 MDHEN and CDR2 SYDVKM. CDR3 length: 14 residues. This CDR3 is CAGSFYDPETEAFF. DNA for the CDR3: TGTGCCGGCAGTTTCTACGATCCCGAGACTGAAGCTTTCTTT. Supplemented by reference TRBV28 and TRBJ1-1, the full variable domain reads DVKVTQSSRYLVKRTGEKVFLECVQDMDHENMFWYRQDPGLGLRLIYFSYDVKMKEKGDIPEGYSVSREKKERFSLILESASTNQTSMYLCAGSFYDPETEAFFGQGTRLTVV.

V and J are TRBV11-2 and TRBJ2-7; no clear D gene. The CDR3 runs 15 residues. V lost 5 bases, J lost 1 base, and 15 bases lay in between. From germline, CDR1 is SGHAT and CDR2 FQNNGV. DNA of the CDR3: TGTGCCAGCAGCCCATCTATGGGAATATCCTACGAGCAGTACGTC. Protein: CASSPSMGISYEQYV.

Details on this clonotype: The junction departs from the called germline gene at one end, perhaps through a read error. The chain links TRBV12-3 or TRBV12-4 to TRBJ2-7; D unresolved. This CDR3 is built from 14 residues. CDR3: CASSPQTISCEQYF. DNA for the CDR3: TGTGCCAGCAGTCCTCAGACGATCTCCTGCGAGCAGTACTTC.

Points on this clonotype: One end of the junction does not line up with germline, which may come from a read error. The genes are TRBV10-3 and TRBJ2-5; D uncertain. Germline lookup yields CDR1 ENHRY and CDR2 SYGVKD. The CDR3 runs 14 residues. In DNA, the CDR3 is TGTGCCATCGGTGAGTCTAGGAGCCAAGAGACCCAGTACTTC. Protein: CAIGESRSQETQYF.

Comments on this clonotype: The junction differs from germline at one of its ends, possibly a read error. This sequence joins TRBV11-2 and TRBJ1-1; 10 positions match TRBD1. The CDR3 extends over 17 amino acids. Germline V gene lookup returns CDR1 SGHAT and CDR2 FQNNGV. The CDR3 protein is CASSRMEGQGFGAETFF. In DNA form, the CDR3 reads TGTGCCAGCAGCCGAATGGAGGGACAGGGGTTCGGCGCTGAAACTTTCTTC.

The V gene is TRBV18, the J gene TRBJ2-7, with D maybe TRBD1 (5 bases). V lost 2 bases and J lost 6, with 11 bases in between. Germline V gives CDR1 KGHSH, CDR2 LQKENI. This CDR3 has 13 residues. CDR3: CASSPTGSGEQYF. The CDR3 coding sequence is TGTGCCAGCTCACCAACAGGTTCTGGCGAGCAGTACTTC.

This clonotype was recorded at least ten times. V usage is TRBV7-9 and J usage is TRBJ2-1, with D unresolved. This CDR3 is built from 12 residues. The ends were cut back, 5 bases at V and 8 bases at J, with 10 bases in the middle. Germline-derived CDR1 and CDR2 are SEHNR and FQNEAQ (reference sequence). CDR3 residues: CASSVVGDEQFF. In DNA form, the CDR3 reads TGTGCCAGCAGCGTCGTGGGCGATGAGCAGTTCTTC.

Remarks on this clonotype: One end of the junction varies from germline; a read error may be responsible. The V and J genes are TRBV6-6 and TRBJ2-7; tentative D call: TRBD2 (5 bases). The CDR3 consists of 14 residues. Germline CDR1 reads MNHNY; CDR2 reads SVGAGI (reference sequence). In DNA, the CDR3 is TGCGCCAGCAGAACTAGGAGCCAGGCCCGGGAGCAGTACTTC. Its translation: CASRTRSQAREQYF.

In regard to this clonotype: The junction differs from germline at one of its ends, possibly a read error. This chain links TRBV6-5 with TRBJ2-6, with TRBD1 matching over 7 bases. Per the germline V gene, CDR1 is MNHEY and CDR2 is SVGAGI. The CDR3 runs 16 residues. Here the CDR3 reads CASIYLKGAGVNVLTF. CDR3 DNA: TGTGCCAGCATTTACCTAAAGGGGGCCGGGGTCAACGTCCTGACTTTC.

About this clonotype: One end of the junction fails to match germline, which may point to a read error. The chain recombines TRBV11-2 with TRBJ2-6, with D possibly TRBD2 on 6 matching bases. Germline V gene lookup returns CDR1 SGHAT and CDR2 FQNNGV. The CDR3 loop spans 16 amino acids. CDR3 nucleotide sequence: TGTGTCAGCAGCTTATCGCGGGAAAGAGGGGCCAACATCCTGACTTTC. Its translation is CVSSLSRERGANILTF.

Concerning this clonotype: With a much larger clone just one base away, this may be a read error. The conserved closing phenylalanine or tryptophan is absent in this CDR3, likely reflecting a read error. V is TRBV6-5 and J is TRBJ2-5, with 9 positions matching TRBD2. V was pared by 6 bases and J by 4 bases, with 6 bases of the junction left unmatched. This CDR3 has 14 amino acids. The germline CDR1 and CDR2 sequences are MNHEY and SVGAGI. CDR3 amino acids: CASSLGLALETQYS. The CDR3, as DNA: TGTGCCAGCAGCCTGGGACTAGCCCTAGAGACCCAGTACTCC.

As concerns this clonotype: A read error may be the cause here, since a much bigger clone is one base away. CDR3 region: CASRDHGPGNEQFF. CDR3 DNA sequence: TGTGCCAGCAGGGACCATGGGCCGGGCAATGAGCAGTTCTTC. V and J are TRBV28 and TRBJ2-1; D not certain. CDR3 size: 14 residues. V dropped 6 bases and J dropped 6 bases, with 15 bases sitting between them. Germline V CDR1 and CDR2: MDHEN, SYDVKM.